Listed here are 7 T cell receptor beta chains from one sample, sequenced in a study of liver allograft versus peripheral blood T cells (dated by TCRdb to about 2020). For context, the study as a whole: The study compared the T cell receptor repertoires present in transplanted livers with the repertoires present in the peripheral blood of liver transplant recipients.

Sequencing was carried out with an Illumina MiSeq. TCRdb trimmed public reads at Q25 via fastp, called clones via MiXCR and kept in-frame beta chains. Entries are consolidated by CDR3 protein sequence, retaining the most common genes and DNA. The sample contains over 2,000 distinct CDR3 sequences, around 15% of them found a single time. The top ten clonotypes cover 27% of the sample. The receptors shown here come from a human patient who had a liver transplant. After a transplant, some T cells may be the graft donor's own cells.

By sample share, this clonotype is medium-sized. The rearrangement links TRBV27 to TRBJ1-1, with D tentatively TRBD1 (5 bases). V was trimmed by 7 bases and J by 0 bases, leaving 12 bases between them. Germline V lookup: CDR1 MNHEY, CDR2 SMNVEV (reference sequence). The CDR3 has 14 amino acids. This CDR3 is CASKGDSLNTEAFF. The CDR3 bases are TGTGCCAGCAAGGGAGACAGTTTGAACACTGAAGCTTTCTTT.

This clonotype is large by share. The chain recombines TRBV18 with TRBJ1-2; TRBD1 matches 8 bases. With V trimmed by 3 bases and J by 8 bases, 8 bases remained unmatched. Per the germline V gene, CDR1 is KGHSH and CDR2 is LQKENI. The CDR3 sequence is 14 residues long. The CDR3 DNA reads TGTGCCAGCTCACCGGACAGGGACATGGACGGCTACACCTTC. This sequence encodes CASSPDRDMDGYTF.

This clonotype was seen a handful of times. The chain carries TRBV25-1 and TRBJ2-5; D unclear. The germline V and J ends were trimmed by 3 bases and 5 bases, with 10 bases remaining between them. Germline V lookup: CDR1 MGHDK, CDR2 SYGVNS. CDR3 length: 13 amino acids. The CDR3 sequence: CASSDHMGETQYF. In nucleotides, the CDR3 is TGTGCCAGCAGTGACCACATGGGTGAGACCCAGTACTTC.

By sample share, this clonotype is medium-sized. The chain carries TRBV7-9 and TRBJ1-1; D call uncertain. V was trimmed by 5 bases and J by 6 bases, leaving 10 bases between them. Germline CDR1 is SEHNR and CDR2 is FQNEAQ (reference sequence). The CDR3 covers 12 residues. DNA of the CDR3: TGTGCCAGCAGCCTAGGTGTGGCTGAAGCTTTCTTT. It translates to CASSLGVAEAFF.

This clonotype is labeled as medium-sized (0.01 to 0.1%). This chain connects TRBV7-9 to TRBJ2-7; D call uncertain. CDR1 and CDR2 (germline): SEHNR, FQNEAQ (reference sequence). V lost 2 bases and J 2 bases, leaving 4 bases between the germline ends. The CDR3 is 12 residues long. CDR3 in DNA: TGTGCCAGCAGCTTATCCACCTACGAGCAGTACTTC. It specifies CASSLSTYEQYF. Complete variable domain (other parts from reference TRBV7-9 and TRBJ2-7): DTGVSQNPRHKITKRGQNVTFRCDPISEHNRLYWYRQTLGQGPEFLTYFQNEAQLEKSRLLSDRFSAERPKGSFSTLEIQRTEQGDSAMYLCASSLSTYEQYFGPGTRLTVT.

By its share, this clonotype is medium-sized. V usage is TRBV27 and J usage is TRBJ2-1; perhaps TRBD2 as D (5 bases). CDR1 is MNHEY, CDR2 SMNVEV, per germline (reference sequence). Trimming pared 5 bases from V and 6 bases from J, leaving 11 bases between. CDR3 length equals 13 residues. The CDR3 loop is CASSTPGSNEQFF. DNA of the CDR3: TGTGCCAGCAGTACCCCGGGGTCCAATGAGCAGTTCTTC.

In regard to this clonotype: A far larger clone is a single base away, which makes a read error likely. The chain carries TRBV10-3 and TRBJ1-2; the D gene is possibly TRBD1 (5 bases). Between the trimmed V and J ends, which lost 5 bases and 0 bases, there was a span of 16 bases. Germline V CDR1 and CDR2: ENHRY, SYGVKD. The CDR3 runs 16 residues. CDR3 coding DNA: TGTGCCATCAGTTGCCTACAGGATCCCGCTAACTATGGCTACACCTTC. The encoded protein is CAISCLQDPANYGYTF.